A few counts support the clone carrying this T cell receptor beta chain. The data were taken from a study of T cell responses to AZD1222 COVID-19 vaccine. Germline lookup yields CDR1 SGHRS and CDR2 YFSETQ. The CDR3 consists of 15 residues. V was shortened by 4 bases and J by 3 bases, with 14 bases between the two germline ends. Assay used: immunoSEQ multiplex PCR; TCRdb lists only in-frame clones, some missing. The profile covers roughly 150,000 clones, with approximately 83% appearing a single time and more than 7% taken by the ten largest. The chain links TRBV5-1 to TRBJ1-5; the D gene is possibly TRBD1 (6 bases). The specimen was peripheral blood, collected on day 0 of AZD1222 vaccination. This TCR came from an adult in good health. The CDR3 loop reads CASSPISGANQPQHF. CDR3 in DNA: TGCGCCAGCAGCCCTATTTCAGGGGCCAATCAGCCCCAGCATTTT.